The clone carrying this TCR beta chain was recorded many times. Its matching antigen is unknown. The data are from a study of T cells in Graves' hyperthyroidism and ophthalmopathy. Study outcomes and limitations: For ophthalmopathy, model prediction preceded onset by a median approximately 6 months.

The CDR3 contains 13 residues. The germline CDR1 and CDR2 sequences are GTSNPN and SVGIG (reference sequence). Trimming cost V 4 bases and J 4 bases, with 13 bases left between them. Researchers amplified the TCR beta CDR3 regions from RNA transcripts. The HTBI primer set served for first-round RT-PCR of the TCR CDR3. One entry per CDR3 protein results from TCRdb running MiXCR on the multiplex PCR reads. The data hold about 420,000 distinct CDR3 sequences, with more than 15% observed a single time. Material for sequencing was blood. The TCR sequence derives from a young woman with Graves' hyperthyroidism. This chain connects TRBV30 to TRBJ1-2; no firm D call. The CDR3 here is CAWTRYGGYGYTF. Here the CDR3 DNA reads TGTGCCTGGACGAGGTACGGCGGCTATGGCTACACCTTC. Together with reference TRBV30 and TRBJ1-2, the CDR3 gives the full variable domain: SQTIHQWPATLVQPVGSPLSLECTVEGTSNPNLYWYRQAAGRGLQLLFYSVGIGQISSEVPQNLSASRPQDRQFILSSKKLLLSDSGFYLCAWTRYGGYGYTFGSGTRLTVV.